The rows below give T cell receptor beta chains drawn from one sample of a study of blood T cell repertoires in COVID-19. The protocol was immunoSEQ multiplex PCR, while the TCRdb copy is restricted to in-frame clones and leaves out a portion. Of 100,000 to 150,000 clones in the sample, around nine tenths are singletons; the top ten hold less than 20%. The source material was peripheral blood. All receptors derive from a man between 50 and 59 years old with active or convalescent COVID-19. Both conserved end residues are part of each CDR3. The D gene is left open where the match is weak. Clone size is stated in some rows and not others, as once, few, many or a class when expanded.

size,D,J,V,CDR3,DNA
NA,NA,TRBJ1-5,TRBV10-3,CAISESGDQPQHF,TGTGCCATCAGTGAGTCAGGGGATCAGCCCCAGCATTTT
NA,TRBD2,TRBJ2-5,TRBV19,CASNFRGSAETQYF,TGTGCCAGTAATTTCCGCGGGAGTGCGGAGACCCAGTACTTC
NA,TRBD1,TRBJ2-7,TRBV11-3,CASHPLTGGTYEQYF,TGTGCCAGCCATCCCCTGACAGGGGGGACCTACGAGCAGTACTTC
NA,NA,TRBJ1-1,TRBV9,CASSTTGNTEAFF,TGTGCCAGCAGCACAACAGGGAACACTGAAGCTTTCTTT
NA,NA,TRBJ1-6,TRBV19,CASSSRQTSPLHF,TGTGCCAGTAGTAGCAGACAGACTTCACCCCTCCACTTT
NA,NA,TRBJ2-5,TRBV15,CATSIKGLKETQYF,TGTGCCACCAGCATAAAAGGACTGAAAGAGACCCAGTACTTC
few,NA,TRBJ1-6,TRBV7-6,CASSLDQSGNSPLHF,TGTGCCAGCAGCTTAGACCAGAGCGGTAATTCACCCCTCCACTTT
NA,NA,TRBJ1-5,TRBV19,CASSPSRQPQHF,TGTGCCAGTAGCCCGAGTCGGCAGCCCCAGCATTTT
NA,NA,TRBJ2-3,TRBV10-3,CAIRETAPDTQYF,TGTGCCATCAGAGAGACAGCCCCAGATACGCAGTATTTT
NA,NA,TRBJ2-7,TRBV7-9,CASREGRSSYEQYF,TGTGCCAGCAGAGAGGGTAGAAGCTCCTACGAGCAGTACTTC
NA,TRBD1,TRBJ2-2,TRBV6-2/TRBV6-3,CASSSTGTGGNTGELFF,TGTGCCAGCAGCTCGACCGGGACAGGGGGCAACACCGGGGAGCTGTTTTTT
NA,NA,TRBJ1-5,TRBV18,CASSPLGTPRGGQLPQHF,TGTGCCAGCTCACCACTTGGGACGCCAAGGGGAGGGCAACTGCCCCAGCATTTT
NA,NA,TRBJ1-4,TRBV19,CASSIGGGSGEKLFF,TGTGCCAGTAGTATCGGGGGGGGCTCAGGTGAAAAACTGTTTTTT
NA,NA,TRBJ2-2,TRBV2,CASSAKRRENTGELFF,TGTGCCAGCAGCGCTAAAAGACGGGAGAACACCGGGGAGCTGTTTTTT
NA,NA,TRBJ2-5,TRBV15,CATSRDRITGYQETQYF,TGTGCCACCAGCAGAGACCGGATTACAGGGTACCAAGAGACCCAGTACTTC
few,NA,TRBJ1-6,TRBV10-1,CASSDRRHGSPLHF,TGCGCCAGCAGTGATCGAAGACACGGATCACCCCTCCACTTT
NA,TRBD1,TRBJ2-2,TRBV19,CASSTRTGANTGELFF,TGTGCCAGTAGTACTCGGACAGGGGCGAACACCGGGGAGCTGTTTTTT
NA,TRBD1,TRBJ2-4,TRBV5-8,CASSYPTGTGGNIQYF,TGTGCCAGCAGCTACCCTACCGGGACAGGGGGAAACATTCAGTACTTC
NA,TRBD1,TRBJ1-4,TRBV27,CASRSGGSEKLFF,TGTGCCAGCAGATCAGGGGGCAGTGAAAAACTGTTTTTT
NA,TRBD1,TRBJ1-2,TRBV7-2,CASRKEPSTGGDGYTF,TGTGCCAGCAGAAAAGAGCCATCGACAGGGGGCGATGGCTACACCTTC
NA,TRBD1,TRBJ1-6,TRBV12-5,CASGFQLRDSNSPLHF,TGTGCTAGTGGTTTCCAACTCCGGGACAGTAATTCACCCCTCCACTTT
NA,NA,TRBJ2-7,TRBV6-5,CASSYSEMVAVYEQYF,TGTGCCAGCAGTTACTCGGAGATGGTTGCGGTGTACGAGCAGTACTTC
NA,NA,TRBJ2-3,TRBV19,CATKGVGDTQYF,TGTGCCACCAAAGGAGTGGGAGATACGCAGTATTTT
once,NA,TRBJ1-1,TRBV14,CASSQLGAMNTEAFF,TGTGCCAGCAGCCAACTGGGGGCTATGAACACTGAAGCTTTCTTT
NA,NA,TRBJ2-7,TRBV12-3/TRBV12-4,CASSFGSHEQYF,TGTGCCAGCAGTTTTGGCAGTCACGAGCAGTACTTC
NA,NA,TRBJ2-5,TRBV5-1,CASSLGGAQETQYF,TGCGCCAGCAGCTTGGGCGGGGCACAAGAGACCCAGTACTTC
NA,TRBD2,TRBJ2-2,TRBV18,CASSHTTAGTSDTGELFF,TGTGCCAGCTCTCACACGACGGCCGGGACTAGCGACACCGGGGAGCTGTTTTTT
NA,TRBD1,TRBJ1-2,TRBV5-1,CASSLWTGLGYGYTF,TGCGCCAGCAGCCTTTGGACAGGTCTTGGATATGGCTACACCTTC
NA,TRBD1,TRBJ1-4,TRBV30,CAWSVRQGYEKLFF,TGTGCCTGGAGTGTACGACAGGGATACGAAAAACTGTTTTTT
NA,TRBD2,TRBJ2-7,TRBV7-9,CASSQGLASDEQYF,TGTGCCAGCAGCCAGGGACTAGCGTCAGACGAGCAGTACTTC
NA,NA,TRBJ1-6,TRBV24-1,CATSAGTNNSPLHF,TGTGCCACCAGTGCCGGGACAAATAATTCACCCCTCCACTTT